These 28 T cell receptor beta chains share one sample of origin, sequenced in a study of T-cell reconstitution after alpha-beta-depleted transplantation in children. Unique molecular identifiers were built into the TCRbeta library. MiXCR, applied by TCRdb to the PCR reads, yields one record per CDR3 protein. The sample holds about 610,000 distinct CDR3 sequences; about 10% are singletons and the top ten take less than 4.5%. The specimen comprised PBMCs from the stem cell graft donor, sampled from the stem cell graft. These TCRs come from a human donor who donated a stem cell graft to a child with acute myeloid leukemia.

This chain joins TRBV21-1 and TRBJ2-3; the D call of TRBD1 is as the table states it, not checked on the DNA. TRBV21-1 is assigned pseudogene status. The CDR3 spans 16 residues. As DNA, the CDR3 is TGTGCCAGCAGCAAAAGCGGCCCCCAAGGCGCAGATACGCAGTATTTT. Residues: CASSKSGPQGADTQYF.

V usage is TRBV6-2 or TRBV6-3 and J usage is TRBJ2-3, with TRBD2 matching over 11 bases. The CDR3 contains 13 residues. J was trimmed by 14 bases and V by 6 bases; bases with no gene match: 10. Germline V gene lookup returns CDR1 MNHEY and CDR2 SVGEGT. The DNA of the CDR3 is TGTGCCAGCAGAGAACTAGCGGGAGACGTAGTGTATTTT. This sequence encodes CASRELAGDVVYF.

This clonotype was recorded a few times. This sequence joins TRBV24-1 and TRBJ1-1, with TRBD1 matching 7 bases. The CDR3 consists of 13 residues. CDR1 is KGHDR and CDR2 is SFDVKD in the germline V gene. V was pared by 4 bases and J by 7 bases, with 5 bases of the junction left unmatched. The CDR3 protein is CATSDVDRYEAFF. The DNA of the CDR3 is TGTGCCACCAGTGACGTGGACAGGTATGAAGCTTTCTTT.

The table lists this clonotype with a few counts. V is TRBV20-1 and J is TRBJ1-5, with no clear D. Trimming left V 4 bases short and J 0 bases short, with 13 bases between. Per germline, CDR1 DFQATT and CDR2 SNEGSKA (reference sequence). CDR3 length: 15 residues. CDR3 amino acids: CSATGTSYSNQPQHF. The CDR3 nucleotides read TGCAGTGCTACAGGTACCTCGTATAGCAATCAGCCCCAGCATTTT.

This clonotype was detected a few times. V usage is TRBV6-5 and J usage is TRBJ2-6; D may be TRBD2 (6 bases). The germline CDR1 and CDR2 sequences are MNHEY and SVGAGI. Trimming removed 4 bases at V and 0 bases at J, with 10 bases between. There are 16 residues in the CDR3. CDR3 loop: CASSFRRGSGANVLTF. CDR3 DNA sequence: TGTGCCAGCAGTTTCCGGAGGGGCTCTGGGGCCAACGTCCTGACTTTC.

This clonotype was seen at least ten times. The gene calls are TRBV28 and TRBJ2-7; TRBD1 aligns across 7 bases. J was trimmed by 5 bases and V by 4 bases; bases with no gene match: 11. The V gene's germline CDR1 is MDHEN and CDR2 SYDVKM. The CDR3 length is 15 residues. CDR3 region: CASSSKQGRFDEQYF. The CDR3 region has the DNA TGTGCCAGCAGTTCCAAACAGGGGAGATTCGACGAGCAGTACTTC. The variable domain in full, completed from reference TRBV28 and TRBJ2-7, reads DVKVTQSSRYLVKRTGEKVFLECVQDMDHENMFWYRQDPGLGLRLIYFSYDVKMKEKGDIPEGYSVSREKKERFSLILESASTNQTSMYLCASSSKQGRFDEQYFGPGTRLTVT.

This clonotype was seen many times. The gene calls are TRBV4-2 and TRBJ2-7, with 9 bases fitting TRBD1. V was pared by 0 bases and J by 3 bases, with 3 bases of the junction left unmatched. In germline, CDR1 is LGHNA, CDR2 YNFKEQ. This CDR3 is 15 amino acids long. For the CDR3, the DNA is TGTGCCAGCAGCCAAGAGGACAGGGGACACTACGAGCAGTACTTC. As protein: CASSQEDRGHYEQYF.

The chain has TRBV6-1 and TRBJ1-6, with 9 bases fitting TRBD1. V trimming: 6 bases; J trimming: 6 bases; junction bases outside the gene matches: 12. This CDR3 comprises 17 residues. Germline CDR1 MNHNS, CDR2 SASEGT. CDR3 bases: TGTGCCAGCAGCCCCATGACCGGGACAGGGTTTAATTCACCCCTCCACTTT. It yields the protein CASSPMTGTGFNSPLHF.

V gene TRBV29-1 combines with J gene TRBJ2-1; D ambiguous. V was pared by 4 bases and J by 0 bases, with 7 bases between. There are 13 residues in the CDR3. The V gene's germline CDR1 is SQVTM and CDR2 ANQGSEA. The CDR3 region has the DNA TGCAGCGTTGCCCCTATCTCCTACAATGAGCAGTTCTTC. Translated, it gives CSVAPISYNEQFF.

This clonotype was seen a few times. The V gene is TRBV5-1, the J gene TRBJ2-2; D could derive from TRBD1 or TRBD2 (5 bases each). The CDR3 covers 16 residues. Trimming removed 0 bases at V and 0 bases at J, with 9 bases between. CDR1 is SGHRS, CDR2 YFSETQ, per germline. Here the CDR3 DNA reads TGCGCCAGCAGCTTGGCACGGGGCGCGAACACCGGGGAGCTGTTTTTT. Amino acids: CASSLARGANTGELFF.

This clonotype was picked up many times. This chain uses TRBV25-1 with TRBJ2-7, with 10 bases lining up with TRBD2. CDR3 length equals 17 residues. Germline CDR1 is MGHDK and CDR2 is SYGVNS. Germline trimming cut 5 bases from V and 4 bases from J; bases unmatched to any gene: 14. DNA of the CDR3: TGTGCCAGCAGTACCCGACTAGCGGGCGAGGAGGGGTACGAGCAGTACTTC. Its protein product is CASSTRLAGEEGYEQYF.

CDR3 residues: CASSVALGTVRYTF. The CDR3 nucleotides are TGTGCCAGCAGCGTAGCGTTGGGGACAGTTCGCTACACCTTC. V is TRBV9 and J is TRBJ1-2, with 7 bases matching TRBD1. Per germline, CDR1 SGDLS and CDR2 YYNGEE. V dropped 0 bases and J dropped 9; count of bases not matched to a gene: 8. The CDR3 is 14 residues long.

This clonotype has at least ten counts. The genes are TRBV12-3 or TRBV12-4 and TRBJ2-1, with a weak D call TRBD1 (5 bases). This CDR3 has 15 amino acids. Between the trimmed V and J ends, which lost 1 base and 7 bases, there was a span of 14 bases. The CDR3 spells CASSLDQGNWNEQFF. CDR3 coding DNA: TGTGCCAGCAGTTTAGACCAGGGAAATTGGAATGAGCAGTTCTTC.

The chain carries TRBV14 and TRBJ1-4; a weak D match, TRBD1 (5 bases). This CDR3 spans 15 amino acids. Germline V CDR1 and CDR2: SGHDN, FVKESK. Trimming pared 4 bases from V and 5 bases from J, leaving 14 bases between. CDR3: CASSRARGGNEKLFF. CDR3 coding DNA: TGTGCCAGCAGCCGAGCCCGGGGGGGGAATGAAAAACTGTTTTTT.

A few counts support this clonotype. The chain employs TRBV12-3 or TRBV12-4 and TRBJ1-5; possibly TRBD1 for D (5 bases). CDR3 length: 14 residues. V lost 6 bases, J lost 2 bases, and 11 bases lay in between. In nucleotides, the CDR3 is TGTGCCAGCAGGGGCGGGGGGGGCAATCAGCCCCAGCATTTT. It translates to CASRGGGGNQPQHF.

This clonotype occurred many times. The V call is TRBV18, the J call TRBJ1-1; D ambiguous. CDR3 length: 16 residues. Per the germline V gene, CDR1 is KGHSH and CDR2 is LQKENI. Deletions cut 3 bases from V and 3 bases from J, with 17 bases between. CDR3 amino acids: CASSPLPTGADTEAFF. For the CDR3, the DNA is TGTGCCAGCTCACCTCTGCCGACGGGAGCCGACACTGAAGCTTTCTTT. The full variable domain, rest sourced from reference TRBV18 and TRBJ1-1, is NAGVMQNPRHLVRRRGQEARLRCSPMKGHSHVYWYRQLPEEGLKFMVYLQKENIIDESGMPKERFSAEFPKEGPSILRIQQVVRGDSAAYFCASSPLPTGADTEAFFGQGTRLTVV.

This clonotype occurred a few times. The rearrangement joins TRBV6-5 to TRBJ2-5; 12 bases map to TRBD1. Germline loops: CDR1 MNHEY, CDR2 SVGAGI. The J segment lost 4 bases and the V segment lost 2 bases, leaving 2 bases of the junction unmatched. The length of the CDR3 is 15 residues. CDR3 nucleotides: TGTGCCAGCAGTTACGGGACAGGGGGCTCAGAGACCCAGTACTTC. Residues: CASSYGTGGSETQYF.

This clonotype showed up just a few times. The rearrangement uses TRBV5-1 and TRBJ2-2, with 8 nucleotides matching TRBD1. The CDR3 sequence is 12 residues long. Per germline, CDR1 SGHRS and CDR2 YFSETQ. The CDR3 nucleotides read TGCGCAGACAGGGGGAACACCGGGGAGCTGTTTTTT. This sequence encodes CADRGNTGELFF.

This clonotype came up a few times. V and J are TRBV6-2 or TRBV6-3 and TRBJ2-1; D not resolved. The ends were cut back, 2 bases at V and 10 bases at J, with 9 bases in the middle. Per the germline V gene, CDR1 is MNHEY and CDR2 is SVGEGT. This CDR3 region has 12 residues. The CDR3 protein is CASSYGTSEQFF. CDR3 coding DNA: TGTGCCAGCAGTTACGGAACCTCCGAGCAGTTCTTC.

This chain connects TRBV7-2 to TRBJ1-4; 8 bases are a match to TRBD1. CDR3 length: 14 amino acids. With 5 bases clipped from V and 7 bases from J, the junction kept 6 bases outside the gene matches. Germline V gene sequence: CDR1 SGHTA, CDR2 FQGNSA. CDR3 loop: CASSGQGGGEKLFF. In DNA, the CDR3 is TGTGCCAGCAGCGGACAGGGCGGAGGTGAAAAACTGTTTTTT. Full variable domain (remainder filled in from reference TRBV7-2 and TRBJ1-4): GAGVSQSPSNKVTEKGKDVELRCDPISGHTALYWYRQSLGQGLEFLIYFQGNSAPDKSGLPSDRFSAERTGGSVSTLTIQRTQQEDSAVYLCASSGQGGGEKLFFGSGTQLSVL.

The V and J genes are TRBV29-1 and TRBJ2-7; D ambiguous. With 1 base removed from V and 2 bases from J, the gap between germline ends came to 12 bases. This CDR3 is built from 14 residues. Germline values: CDR1 SQVTM, CDR2 ANQGSEA. In DNA, the CDR3 is TGCAGCGTTGAAGGCGGTCAGAGCCCCTACGAGCAGTACTTC. Protein: CSVEGGQSPYEQYF.

The table lists this clonotype with many counts. The chain employs TRBV7-9 and TRBJ2-7, with 9 bases aligning to TRBD2. Unmatched junction bases numbered 6, after V lost 4 bases and J lost 2 bases. Germline V gene sequence: CDR1 SEHNR, CDR2 FQNEAQ (reference sequence). The length of the CDR3 is 15 residues. This chain's CDR3 is CASSSHGLAPYEQYF. In DNA, the CDR3 is TGTGCCAGCAGCTCCCACGGACTAGCGCCCTACGAGCAGTACTTC.

This clonotype showed up many times. The gene calls are TRBV20-1 and TRBJ2-6; D gene unclear. The CDR3 spans 13 residues. Germline CDR1 is DFQATT and CDR2 is SNEGSKA (reference sequence). V lost 6 bases and J lost 1, with 7 bases in between. This chain's CDR3 is CSAPTSGANVLTF. The CDR3 DNA sequence: TGCAGTGCACCGACTTCTGGGGCCAACGTCCTGACTTTC.

V usage is TRBV4-3 and J usage is TRBJ2-1, with 8 nucleotides matching TRBD2. V lost 3 bases, J lost 6 bases, and 7 bases stayed unmatched. CDR1 LGHNA and CDR2 YSLEER come from the germline V gene. The CDR3 is made up of 15 amino acids. The CDR3 spells CASSQGVAGSNEQFF. The CDR3 DNA reads TGCGCCAGCAGCCAGGGGGTAGCGGGAAGCAATGAGCAGTTCTTC.

This clonotype has just a few counts. V usage is TRBV21-1 and J usage is TRBJ2-1; the table's D call, TRBD2, was not checked against the DNA. TRBV21-1 is termed a pseudogene. This CDR3 comprises 17 residues. The CDR3 bases are TGTGCCAGCAGCAAATACCCCCCCCGGGACTTCCACAATGAGCAGTTCTTC. Translating gives CASSKYPPRDFHNEQFF.

This clonotype turned up a few times. V is TRBV12-3 or TRBV12-4 and J is TRBJ2-7, with 11 bases aligning to TRBD1. Germline trimming cut 6 bases from V and 3 bases from J; bases unmatched to any gene: 7. The CDR3 is 15 residues long. The CDR3 region is CASSWTGGLLYEQYF. CDR3 coding DNA: TGTGCCAGCAGCTGGACAGGGGGCCTGCTCTACGAGCAGTACTTC.

V and J are TRBV2 and TRBJ1-2; 7 bases line up with TRBD1. From germline, CDR1 is SNHLY and CDR2 FYNNEI. V was pared by 4 bases and J by 4 bases, with 6 bases of the junction left unmatched. The CDR3 totals 14 residues. The CDR3 reads CASSGQGDGYGYTF. The CDR3 coding sequence is TGTGCCAGCAGTGGCCAGGGGGACGGCTATGGCTACACCTTC.

The chain links TRBV11-3 to TRBJ2-1; maybe TRBD1 (6 bases). The CDR3 has 14 residues. Germline CDR1 and CDR2: SGHNT and YENEEA. With 3 bases removed from V and 10 bases from J, the gap between germline ends came to 16 bases. The CDR3 sequence is CASSLGASSFEQFF. DNA of the CDR3: TGTGCCAGCAGCTTGGGGGCCTCGTCTTTCGAGCAGTTCTTC.